This T cell receptor beta chain appears in the sequencing data of a study of blood T cells in healthy people across ages. V lost 2 bases and J 4 bases, leaving 15 bases between the germline ends. The CDR3 extends over 16 amino acids. Germline CDR1 and CDR2: SEHNR and FQNEAQ (reference sequence). Combining a sample-barcoded 5' primer with a J-beta primer mix, a second PCR ran for roughly 6 to 11 cycles. TCRdb re-derived calls from the 5' RACE reads in MiXCR, one entry per CDR3 protein. Altogether 1,300,000 or so distinct CDR3 sequences are present, approximately 59% being singletons, with the ten largest covering approximately 7%.

The chain employs TRBV7-9 and TRBJ2-1; maybe TRBD2 (6 bases). This clonotype was obtained from a man between 18 and 29 years old in good health. The sample comprised blood. CDR3 in amino acids: CASSLLAAGSYNEQFF. The CDR3 DNA reads TGTGCCAGCAGCTTACTCGCAGCGGGTAGTTACAATGAGCAGTTCTTC.